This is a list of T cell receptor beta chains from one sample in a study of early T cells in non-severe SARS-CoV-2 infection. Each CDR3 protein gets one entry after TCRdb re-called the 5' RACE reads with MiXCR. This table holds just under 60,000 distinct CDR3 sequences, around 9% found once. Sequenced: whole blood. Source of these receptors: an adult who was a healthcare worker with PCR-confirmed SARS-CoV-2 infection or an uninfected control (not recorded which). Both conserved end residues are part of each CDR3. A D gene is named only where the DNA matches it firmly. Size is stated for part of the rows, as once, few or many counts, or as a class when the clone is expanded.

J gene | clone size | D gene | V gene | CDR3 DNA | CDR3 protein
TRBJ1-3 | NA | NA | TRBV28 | TGTGCCAGCAGTTTATCGGCAGGGAAAGGAAACACCATATATTTT | CASSLSAGKGNTIYF
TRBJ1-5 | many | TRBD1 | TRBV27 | TGTGCCAGCAGTCTCTCTCACAGGGGTCAGCCCCAGCATTTT | CASSLSHRGQPQHF
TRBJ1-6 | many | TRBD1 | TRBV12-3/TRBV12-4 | TGTGTCAGGGGGCTATATAATTCACCCCTCCACTTT | CVRGLYNSPLHF
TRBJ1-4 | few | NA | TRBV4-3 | TGCGCCAGCAGCCAAGGAGGGGCGGCTAATGAAAAACTGTTTTTT | CASSQGGAANEKLFF
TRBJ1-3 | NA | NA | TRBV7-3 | TGTGCCAGCAGCTTAGAATCTGAAAACACCATATATTTT | CASSLESENTIYF
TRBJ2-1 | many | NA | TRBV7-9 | TGTGCCAGCAGCCGGCCGGGGGTCGGTGAGCAGTTCTTC | CASSRPGVGEQFF
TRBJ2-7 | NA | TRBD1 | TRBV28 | TGTGCCAGCAGTTTAACAGGGGATCACTACGAGCAGTACTTC | CASSLTGDHYEQYF
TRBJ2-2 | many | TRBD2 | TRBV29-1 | TGCAGCGCGGGGACTAGTTTGGCCGGGGAGCTGTTTTTT | CSAGTSLAGELFF
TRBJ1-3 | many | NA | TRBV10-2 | TGCGCCAGCAGTCAACAGGGAGGTGGAAACACCATATATTTT | CASSQQGGGNTIYF
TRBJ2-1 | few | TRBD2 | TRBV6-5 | TGTGCCAGCAGGGCCAAGAGACTAGCGGGAGGGGAGCAGTTCTTC | CASRAKRLAGGEQFF